The 4 T cell receptor beta chains below all came from one sample that was sequenced in a study of blood T cells in healthy people across ages. Primed by a sample-barcoded 5' primer and a J-beta primer mix, a second PCR proceeded for about 7 to 11 cycles. TCRdb used MiXCR to reprocess the 5' RACE reads, holding one entry per CDR3 protein. The table includes 1,500,000 or so distinct CDR3 sequences, roughly 64% detected once. The source material was blood. All receptors derive from a man between 18 and 35 years old in good health.

This chain links TRBV20-1 with TRBJ1-2, with D unclear. Germline loops: CDR1 DFQATT, CDR2 SNEGSKA (reference sequence). V was clipped by 5 bases and J by 1 base, with 11 bases between them. The CDR3 has 13 residues. CDR3 region: CSAAPTFNYGYTF. The CDR3 DNA reads as TGCAGTGCTGCTCCGACTTTTAACTATGGCTACACCTTC.

V and J are TRBV7-2 and TRBJ2-5, with D possibly being TRBD2 (5 bases). The CDR3 loop spans 14 amino acids. V lost 3 bases and J 2 bases, leaving 10 bases between the germline ends. Germline values: CDR1 SGHTA, CDR2 FQGNSA. In DNA, the CDR3 is TGTGCCAGCAGCTTCGACTACCTGCAAGAGACCCAGTACTTC. This gives the protein CASSFDYLQETQYF.

This chain connects TRBV5-1 to TRBJ2-1; possible D gene TRBD2, 5 bases. The CDR3 loop spans 14 amino acids. The germline V gene has CDR1 SGHRS and CDR2 YFSETQ. V was shortened by 4 bases and J by 8 bases, with 16 bases between the two germline ends. The CDR3 sequence: CASSPTWPGDEQFF. For the CDR3, the DNA is TGCGCCAGCAGCCCTACGTGGCCCGGGGATGAGCAGTTCTTC.

V usage is TRBV18 and J usage is TRBJ1-2, with TRBD1 identical over 7 bases. After removal of 3 bases from V and 6 bases from J, the junction contained 10 bases not matched to a gene. CDR3 length equals 15 residues. Germline V gives CDR1 KGHSH, CDR2 LQKENI. The CDR3 sequence is CASSPEGQINHGYTF. In DNA, the CDR3 is TGTGCCAGCTCACCGGAGGGACAGATAAACCATGGCTACACCTTC.